These T cell receptor beta chains were read from a single sample in a study of T cell responses to AZD1222 COVID-19 vaccine. Assay used: immunoSEQ multiplex PCR; TCRdb lists only in-frame clones, some missing. The sample consists of 95,000 to 110,000 clones, over 90% of them appearing once. The sequencing used peripheral blood, collected on day 0 of AZD1222 vaccination. The receptors derive from an adult in good health. Both conserved end residues are part of each CDR3. The order of the fields is CDR3 length, D gene, clone size, J gene, V gene, CDR3 protein, CDR3 DNA. A D gene is named only where the DNA matches it firmly. The listing skips clone size in some rows; elsewhere it reads once, few, many or a size class.

length: 11; D: .; size: .; J: TRBJ2-1; V: TRBV5-1; CDR3: CASSLFTEQFF; DNA: TGCGCCAGCAGCCTATTTACTGAGCAGTTCTTC
length: 16; D: .; size: .; J: TRBJ1-4; V: TRBV7-8; CDR3: CASSLEEVATNEKLFF; DNA: TGTGCCAGCAGCTTAGAAGAGGTTGCAACTAATGAAAAACTGTTTTTT
length: 15; D: TRBD2; size: .; J: TRBJ2-5; V: TRBV10-3; CDR3: CAISPGSGDQETQYF; DNA: TGTGCCATCAGTCCGGGTAGCGGGGATCAAGAGACCCAGTACTTC
length: 15; D: TRBD1; size: .; J: TRBJ2-1; V: TRBV6-5; CDR3: CASGERQGNYNEQFF; DNA: TGTGCCAGCGGGGAAAGACAGGGGAATTACAATGAGCAGTTCTTC
length: 15; D: .; size: .; J: TRBJ2-1; V: TRBV5-1; CDR3: CASSLGGSAYNEQFF; DNA: TGCGCCAGCAGCTTGGGAGGGAGCGCCTACAATGAGCAGTTCTTC
length: 13; D: .; size: .; J: TRBJ2-3; V: TRBV5-1; CDR3: CASRTTSTDTQYF; DNA: TGCGCCAGCAGGACTACCAGCACAGATACGCAGTATTTT
length: 15; D: TRBD1; size: .; J: TRBJ2-2; V: TRBV3-1/TRBV3-2; CDR3: CASSSRDRGTGELFF; DNA: TGTGCCAGCAGCTCCCGGGACAGGGGGACCGGGGAGCTGTTTTTT
length: 11; D: .; size: .; J: TRBJ2-5; V: TRBV5-1; CDR3: CASRREETQYF; DNA: TGCGCCAGCAGACGAGAAGAGACCCAGTACTTC
length: 14; D: .; size: .; J: TRBJ1-4; V: TRBV7-9; CDR3: CASSLGYPNEKLFF; DNA: TGTGCCAGCAGCTTAGGGTACCCTAATGAAAAACTGTTTTTT
length: 16; D: .; size: .; J: TRBJ1-3; V: TRBV5-8; CDR3: CASSFSRPRLGNTIYF; DNA: TGTGCCAGCAGCTTTTCCCGGCCCCGACTCGGAAACACCATATATTTT
length: 16; D: TRBD2; size: .; J: TRBJ2-2; V: TRBV5-6; CDR3: CASSSTSGFNTGELFF; DNA: TGTGCCAGCAGCAGTACTAGCGGGTTTAACACCGGGGAGCTGTTTTTT
length: 13; D: .; size: .; J: TRBJ1-1; V: TRBV7-9; CDR3: CASSLRGSTEAFF; DNA: TGTGCCAGCAGCTTACGGGGAAGCACTGAAGCTTTCTTT
length: 16; D: TRBD1; size: .; J: TRBJ1-5; V: TRBV11-2; CDR3: CASSWNGQEPNQPQHF; DNA: TGTGCCAGCAGCTGGAACGGACAGGAGCCCAATCAGCCCCAGCATTTT
length: 11; D: .; size: once; J: TRBJ2-5; V: TRBV9; CDR3: CASSDEETQYF; DNA: TGTGCCAGCAGTGACGAAGAGACCCAGTACTTC
length: 17; D: .; size: once; J: TRBJ1-6; V: TRBV1; CDR3: CTSSHAPGGGFNSPLHF; DNA: TGCACCAGCAGCCACGCCCCGGGAGGGGGTTTTAATTCACCCCTCCACTTT
length: 13; D: TRBD1; size: .; J: TRBJ1-2; V: TRBV19; CDR3: CASSPWTGSGYTF; DNA: TGTGCCAGTAGTCCTTGGACAGGGAGCGGCTACACCTTC
length: 15; D: TRBD1; size: .; J: TRBJ1-2; V: TRBV5-4; CDR3: CASTVVLGGNYGYTF; DNA: TGTGCCAGCACCGTAGTTTTAGGGGGCAACTATGGCTACACCTTC
length: 15; D: TRBD2; size: .; J: TRBJ2-7; V: TRBV14; CDR3: CASSQVLGLSGEQYF; DNA: TGTGCCAGCAGCCAAGTCTTGGGACTAAGCGGCGAGCAGTACTTC
length: 15; D: TRBD1; size: .; J: TRBJ2-7; V: TRBV18; CDR3: CASSPSRTGYTEQYF; DNA: TGTGCCAGCTCCCCCAGCAGGACAGGGTATACCGAGCAGTACTTC
length: 16; D: TRBD2; size: .; J: TRBJ2-2; V: TRBV5-6; CDR3: CASSSPSGRAGGELFF; DNA: TGTGCCAGCAGCTCCCCTAGCGGTCGCGCGGGGGGGGAGCTGTTTTTT
length: 13; D: .; size: .; J: TRBJ2-2; V: TRBV11-3; CDR3: CASSLGEPGELFF; DNA: TGTGCCAGCAGCTTGGGGGAACCAGGGGAGCTGTTTTTT
length: 14; D: TRBD2; size: once; J: TRBJ2-7; V: TRBV28; CDR3: CATRRAGDLYEQYF; DNA: TGTGCCACCCGGCGTGCGGGGGATTTATACGAGCAGTACTTC
length: 15; D: .; size: few; J: TRBJ2-3; V: TRBV27; CDR3: CASRAYRAHTDTQYF; DNA: TGTGCCAGCAGAGCATACAGGGCGCACACAGATACGCAGTATTTT
length: 11; D: .; size: once; J: TRBJ2-7; V: TRBV5-1; CDR3: CASSLGGEQYF; DNA: TGCGCCAGCAGCTTGGGAGGGGAGCAGTACTTC
length: 15; D: .; size: .; J: TRBJ2-2; V: TRBV30; CDR3: CAWSVIGLGHGELFF; DNA: TGTGCCTGGAGTGTTATTGGCCTGGGCCACGGGGAGCTGTTTTTT
length: 14; D: .; size: .; J: TRBJ2-7; V: TRBV6-2/TRBV6-3; CDR3: CASSYFGGGGEQYF; DNA: TGTGCCAGCAGTTACTTCGGAGGGGGCGGAGAGCAGTACTTC
length: 16; D: TRBD2; size: .; J: TRBJ2-7; V: TRBV11-2; CDR3: CASSILSGRGTYEQYF; DNA: TGTGCCAGCAGCATCCTCAGCGGGAGGGGGACCTACGAGCAGTACTTC
length: 16; D: .; size: .; J: TRBJ1-2; V: TRBV9; CDR3: CASSAPREGLGSGYTF; DNA: TGTGCCAGCAGCGCCCCAAGAGAGGGTCTTGGCTCTGGCTACACCTTC
length: 15; D: .; size: .; J: TRBJ1-3; V: TRBV6-5; CDR3: CASSYQGYSGGTIYF; DNA: TGTGCCAGCTCTTATCAGGGGTACTCTGGGGGCACCATATATTTT
length: 14; D: TRBD1; size: .; J: TRBJ1-2; V: TRBV6-5; CDR3: CASSLSTGVDGYTF; DNA: TGTGCCAGCAGTCTTTCGACAGGGGTTGACGGCTACACCTTC
length: 16; D: TRBD1; size: once; J: TRBJ2-2; V: TRBV7-9; CDR3: CASSHRGQGNTGELFF; DNA: TGTGCCAGCAGCCATCGGGGACAGGGAAACACCGGGGAGCTGTTTTTT
length: 16; D: .; size: .; J: TRBJ1-1; V: TRBV19; CDR3: CASSTPGGRRNTEAFF; DNA: TGTGCCAGTAGTACCCCCGGGGGGCGAAGGAACACTGAAGCTTTCTTT
length: 14; D: .; size: .; J: TRBJ2-7; V: TRBV6-5; CDR3: CASSYGRQVREQYF; DNA: TGTGCCAGCAGTTATGGGCGACAGGTCCGGGAGCAGTACTTC
length: 14; D: .; size: .; J: TRBJ1-6; V: TRBV10-3; CDR3: CAISLTEYNSPLHF; DNA: TGTGCCATCAGTCTAACAGAGTATAATTCACCCCTCCACTTT
length: 15; D: TRBD1; size: .; J: TRBJ2-5; V: TRBV5-4; CDR3: CASSLPDRAIETQYF; DNA: TGTGCCAGCAGCTTGCCGGACAGGGCGATCGAGACCCAGTACTTC
length: 15; D: TRBD1; size: .; J: TRBJ1-1; V: TRBV6-6; CDR3: CASRSSDRGDTEAFF; DNA: TGTGCCAGCAGATCGTCGGACAGGGGAGACACTGAAGCTTTCTTT
length: 14; D: .; size: .; J: TRBJ1-3; V: TRBV9; CDR3: CASGRDGSGNTIYF; DNA: TGTGCCAGCGGGAGAGACGGCTCTGGAAACACCATATATTTT
length: 15; D: TRBD1; size: .; J: TRBJ2-7; V: TRBV27; CDR3: CASSAPMTGGYEQYF; DNA: TGTGCCAGCAGTGCCCCTATGACAGGGGGCTACGAGCAGTACTTC
length: 16; D: .; size: once; J: TRBJ1-1; V: TRBV5-6; CDR3: CASSFSLGTFGTEAFF; DNA: TGTGCCAGCAGCTTTAGTCTGGGAACTTTCGGCACTGAAGCTTTCTTT